This TCR beta chain stems from a study of vaccination and CD4 T cells after COVID-19. Treatment specified: roughly 10-day PBMC culture with coronavirus spike peptide pools or control peptides (ViraFEST assay). With the Oncomine TCR Beta short-read assay, DNA from cultured CD4+ T cells was sequenced. TCRdb ran MiXCR on the PCR reads and lists one entry per CDR3 protein. The data hold about 6,300 distinct CDR3 sequences, with about three quarters observed a single time. As concerns this clonotype: Its antigen is still unknown.

The receptor comes from a human donor who had recovered from COVID-19. Sequenced material: CD4+ T cells from blood, cultured in vitro.

This CDR3 reads CAWSVMDHEQYF. Written as DNA, the CDR3 is TGTGCCTGGAGTGTAATGGACCACGAGCAGTACTTC. The chain joins TRBV30 to TRBJ2-7; no definite D call. The CDR3 spans 12 residues. In germline, CDR1 is GTSNPN, CDR2 SVGIG (reference sequence). The germline V and J ends were trimmed by 0 bases and 5 bases, with 8 bases remaining between them.